This is a list of T cell receptor beta chains from one sample in a study of T cell changes during pregnancy in multiple sclerosis. The method was immunoSEQ multiplex PCR; TCRdb's version includes in-frame clones alone and lacks a portion of them. The sample includes over 70,000 clones, more than 85% of them seen just once. This specimen was peripheral blood, taken in the first trimester of pregnancy. Receptors originate from a female donor in good health, enrolled as a control in a pregnancy study. Both conserved end residues are part of each CDR3. D genes are given only for firm matches. Rows give clone size only sometimes, using once, few, many, or a class for an expanded clone.

clone size: -
J gene: TRBJ2-7
D gene: -
V gene: TRBV29-1
CDR3 DNA: TGCAGCGTTGAATCGTCCGGCTACGAGCAGTACTTC
CDR3 protein: CSVESSGYEQYF

clone size: -
J gene: TRBJ1-1
D gene: -
V gene: TRBV5-1
CDR3 DNA: TGCGCCAGCAGCTTGGTCCTTAACACTGAAGCTTTCTTT
CDR3 protein: CASSLVLNTEAFF

clone size: -
J gene: TRBJ1-6
D gene: -
V gene: TRBV6-1
CDR3 DNA: TGTGCCAGCAGTCTAACGCAGGGCACGAATTCACCCCTCCACTTT
CDR3 protein: CASSLTQGTNSPLHF

clone size: -
J gene: TRBJ2-7
D gene: TRBD1
V gene: TRBV6-5
CDR3 DNA: TGTGCCAGCAGCTCCTGGAGACAGGGTCTCGAGCAGTACTTC
CDR3 protein: CASSSWRQGLEQYF

clone size: -
J gene: TRBJ1-6
D gene: TRBD1
V gene: TRBV19
CDR3 DNA: TGTGCCAGTAAGATACAGGGGGCGCATTCACCCCTCCACTTT
CDR3 protein: CASKIQGAHSPLHF

clone size: -
J gene: TRBJ1-5
D gene: -
V gene: TRBV18
CDR3 DNA: TGTGCCAGCTCACCTCCCGGTCAGCCCCAGCATTTT
CDR3 protein: CASSPPGQPQHF

clone size: -
J gene: TRBJ1-6
D gene: TRBD1
V gene: TRBV7-2
CDR3 DNA: TGTGCCAGCAGCCCCACAGGGGGCGATAATTCACCCCTCCACTTT
CDR3 protein: CASSPTGGDNSPLHF

clone size: once
J gene: TRBJ1-2
D gene: TRBD1
V gene: TRBV2
CDR3 DNA: TGTGCCAGCAGTGATTCCGGACAGGGGGTCTATGGCTACACCTTC
CDR3 protein: CASSDSGQGVYGYTF

clone size: -
J gene: TRBJ2-5
D gene: -
V gene: TRBV9
CDR3 DNA: TGTGCCAGCAGCTTAAGACAGGAGCGAGAGACCCAGTACTTC
CDR3 protein: CASSLRQERETQYF

clone size: -
J gene: TRBJ1-5
D gene: -
V gene: TRBV5-6
CDR3 DNA: TGTGCCAGCAGCGCCCCCCAGGAATATAGCAATCAGCCCCAGCATTTT
CDR3 protein: CASSAPQEYSNQPQHF

clone size: -
J gene: TRBJ2-7
D gene: -
V gene: TRBV2
CDR3 DNA: TGTGCCAGCAGCCGGATACAGGGCGAGCAGTACTTC
CDR3 protein: CASSRIQGEQYF

clone size: -
J gene: TRBJ1-3
D gene: -
V gene: TRBV11-2
CDR3 DNA: TGTGCCAGCAGCTTAAACCCGAGCTCTGGAAACACCATATATTTT
CDR3 protein: CASSLNPSSGNTIYF